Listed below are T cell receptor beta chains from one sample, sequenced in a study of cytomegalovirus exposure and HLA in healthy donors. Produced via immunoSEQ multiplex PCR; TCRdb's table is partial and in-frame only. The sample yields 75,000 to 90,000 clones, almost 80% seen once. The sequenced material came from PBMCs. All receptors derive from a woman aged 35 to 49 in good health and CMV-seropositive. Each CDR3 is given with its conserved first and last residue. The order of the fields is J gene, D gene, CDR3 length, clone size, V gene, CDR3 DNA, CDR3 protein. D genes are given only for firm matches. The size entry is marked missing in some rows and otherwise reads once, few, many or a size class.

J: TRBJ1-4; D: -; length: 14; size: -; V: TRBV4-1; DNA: TGCGCCAGCAGCCAAGGTGGGAGGAATGAAAAACTGTTTTTT; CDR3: CASSQGGRNEKLFF
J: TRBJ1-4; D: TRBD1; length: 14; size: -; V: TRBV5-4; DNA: TGTGCCAGCAGCCTACCGGGACAGGGAGAAAAACTGTTTTTT; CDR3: CASSLPGQGEKLFF
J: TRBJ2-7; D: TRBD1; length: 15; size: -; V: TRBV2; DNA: TGTGCCACCCCAGGGGGACAGGGTACCTCCTACGAGCAGTACTTC; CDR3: CATPGGQGTSYEQYF
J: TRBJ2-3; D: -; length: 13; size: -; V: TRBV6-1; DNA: TGTGCCAGCAGTGAAGCACGAACACATACGCAGTATTTT; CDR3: CASSEARTHTQYF
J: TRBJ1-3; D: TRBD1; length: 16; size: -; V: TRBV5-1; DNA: TGCGCCAGCAGCAGGAATACAGGGGGCTCTGGAAACACCATATATTTT; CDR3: CASSRNTGGSGNTIYF
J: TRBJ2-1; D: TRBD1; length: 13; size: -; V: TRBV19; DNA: TGTGCCAGTAGTATCCTACAGGGGAATGAGCAGTTCTTC; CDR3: CASSILQGNEQFF
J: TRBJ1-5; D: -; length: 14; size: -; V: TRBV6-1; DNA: TGTGCCAGCCGTGAGGAACAGGGTTATCAGCCCCAGCATTTT; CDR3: CASREEQGYQPQHF
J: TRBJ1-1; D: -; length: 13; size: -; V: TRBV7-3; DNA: TGTGCCAGCAGCGGACAGTTGAACACTGAAGCTTTCTTT; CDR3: CASSGQLNTEAFF
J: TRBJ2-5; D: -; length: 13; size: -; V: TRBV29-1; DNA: TGCAGCGTTGAAGGCGGGAACCAAGAGACCCAGTACTTC; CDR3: CSVEGGNQETQYF
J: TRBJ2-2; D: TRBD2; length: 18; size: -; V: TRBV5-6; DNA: TGTGCCAGCAGCTGGAACCCGGGAGCGGGATTGAACACCGGGGAGCTGTTTTTT; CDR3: CASSWNPGAGLNTGELFF
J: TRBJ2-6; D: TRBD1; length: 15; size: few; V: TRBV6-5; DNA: TGTGCCAGCAGTAAGGACAGGGCTGGGGCCAACGTCCTGACTTTC; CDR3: CASSKDRAGANVLTF
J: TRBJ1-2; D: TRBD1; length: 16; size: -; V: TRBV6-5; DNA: TGTGCCAGCAGTTTTCTCACCAGGGGGCGGGACTATGGCTACACCTTC; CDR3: CASSFLTRGRDYGYTF
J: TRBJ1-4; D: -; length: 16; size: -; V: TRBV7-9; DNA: TGTGCCAGCAGCTTAATGAGGAGAGCAACTAATGAAAAACTGTTTTTT; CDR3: CASSLMRRATNEKLFF
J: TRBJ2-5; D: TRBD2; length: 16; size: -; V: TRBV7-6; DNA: TGTGCCAGCAGCCAACGTAGCGGGGGGCCACAAGAGACCCAGTACTTC; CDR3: CASSQRSGGPQETQYF
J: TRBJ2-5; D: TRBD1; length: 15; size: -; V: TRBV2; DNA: TGTGCCAGCAGCGACAGGGGCGCGAATGGTGAGACCCAGTACTTC; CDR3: CASSDRGANGETQYF
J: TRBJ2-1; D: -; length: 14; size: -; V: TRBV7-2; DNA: TGTGCCAGCATCCCGACTACTACTTACAATGAGCAGTTCTTC; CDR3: CASIPTTTYNEQFF
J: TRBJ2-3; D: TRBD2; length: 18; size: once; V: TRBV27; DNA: TGTGCCAGCAGTGTAGGGACTAGCGGGGGGCGATACACAGATACGCAGTATTTT; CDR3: CASSVGTSGGRYTDTQYF
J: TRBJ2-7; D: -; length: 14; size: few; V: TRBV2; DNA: TGTGCCAGCAGTGAACAAACAGTCGCCTACGAGCAGTACTTC; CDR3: CASSEQTVAYEQYF
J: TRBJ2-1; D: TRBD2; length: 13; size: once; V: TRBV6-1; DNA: TGTGCCAGCAAGCCTAGCGGGGGGATTGAGCAGTTCTTC; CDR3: CASKPSGGIEQFF
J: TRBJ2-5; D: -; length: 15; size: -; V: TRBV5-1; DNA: TGCGCCAGCAGCTTGGCGGGCGGGACCCAAGAGACCCAGTACTTC; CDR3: CASSLAGGTQETQYF
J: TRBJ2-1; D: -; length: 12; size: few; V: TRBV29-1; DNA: TGCACTACCAAAAGCGGTATCAATGAGCAGTTCTTC; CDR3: CTTKSGINEQFF
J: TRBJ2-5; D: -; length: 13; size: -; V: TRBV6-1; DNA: TGTGCCAGCAGTAGGGACATAAAAGAGACCCAGTACTTC; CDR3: CASSRDIKETQYF
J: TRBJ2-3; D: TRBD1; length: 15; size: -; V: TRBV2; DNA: TGTGCCAATAAACGGACAGGGGGGGACACAGATACGCAGTATTTT; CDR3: CANKRTGGDTDTQYF
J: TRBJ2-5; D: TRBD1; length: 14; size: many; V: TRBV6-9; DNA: TGTGCCACGAGAGACCGGGACAGACAAGAGACCCAGTACTTC; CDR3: CATRDRDRQETQYF
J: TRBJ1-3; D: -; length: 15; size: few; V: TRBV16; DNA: TGTGCCAGCAGCCAAGGACAGAGCTCTGGAAACACCATATATTTT; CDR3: CASSQGQSSGNTIYF
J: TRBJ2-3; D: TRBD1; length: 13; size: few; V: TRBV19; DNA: TGTGCCAGTAGTATAGATCGCCCAGGACAGGAGTATTTT; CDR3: CASSIDRPGQEYF
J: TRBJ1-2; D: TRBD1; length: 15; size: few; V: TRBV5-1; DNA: TGCGCCAGCAGCTTGGGGGGCCTTGGACAGGGAGGCTACACCTTC; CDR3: CASSLGGLGQGGYTF
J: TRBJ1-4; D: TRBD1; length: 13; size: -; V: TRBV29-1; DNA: TGCAGCGCAGGGGGCAGGGCTAATGAAAAACTGTTTTTT; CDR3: CSAGGRANEKLFF
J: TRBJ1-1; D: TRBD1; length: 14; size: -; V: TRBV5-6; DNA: TGTGCCAGCAGCTTCAGGGACAGGAACACTGAAGCTTTCTTT; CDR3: CASSFRDRNTEAFF
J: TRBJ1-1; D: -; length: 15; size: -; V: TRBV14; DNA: TGTGCCAGCAGCCAAGATCTGGCGGGGGTCGCTGAAGCTTTCTTT; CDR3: CASSQDLAGVAEAFF
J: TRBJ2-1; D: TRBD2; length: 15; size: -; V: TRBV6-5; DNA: TGTGCCAGCAGCCCTGGGACTAGCGCAAACAATGAGCAGTTCTTC; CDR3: CASSPGTSANNEQFF
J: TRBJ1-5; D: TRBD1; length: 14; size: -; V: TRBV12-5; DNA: TGTGCTAGTGGGGGACAGATTAGCAATCAGCCCCAGCATTTT; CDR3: CASGGQISNQPQHF
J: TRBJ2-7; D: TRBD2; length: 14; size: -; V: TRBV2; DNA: TGTGCCAGCACCCTAGCGGGAGCTTCCTACGAGCAGTACTTC; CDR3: CASTLAGASYEQYF
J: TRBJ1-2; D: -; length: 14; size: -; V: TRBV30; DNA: TGTGCCTGGATATTTGGTGGCAGGGATTATGGCTACACCTTC; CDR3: CAWIFGGRDYGYTF
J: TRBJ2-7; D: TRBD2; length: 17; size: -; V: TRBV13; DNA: TGTGCCAGCAGCTCCGGGACTAGCGGGATCGTTTCCTACGAGCAGTACTTC; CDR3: CASSSGTSGIVSYEQYF
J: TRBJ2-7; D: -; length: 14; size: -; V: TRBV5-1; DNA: TGCGCCAGCTCCGGGATGGGCTGGTCCTACGAGCAGTACTTC; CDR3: CASSGMGWSYEQYF
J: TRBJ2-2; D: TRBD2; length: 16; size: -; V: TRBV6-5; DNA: TGTGCCAGCAGTTACCTTGGGGGAGGGATGCACGGGGAGCTGTTTTTT; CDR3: CASSYLGGGMHGELFF
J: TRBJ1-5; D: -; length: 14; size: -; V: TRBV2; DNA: TGTGCCAGCAGGACAGGAAATAGCAATCAGCCCCAGCATTTT; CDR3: CASRTGNSNQPQHF
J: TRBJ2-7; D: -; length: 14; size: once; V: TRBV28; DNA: TGTGCCAGCAGTTCAACAGGGATCGGCGGGGAGCAGTACTTC; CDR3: CASSSTGIGGEQYF
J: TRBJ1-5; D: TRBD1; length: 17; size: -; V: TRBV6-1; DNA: TGTGCCAGCAGTGTTTTTGTCGGGACAGGAGAAGATCAGCCCCAGCATTTT; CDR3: CASSVFVGTGEDQPQHF
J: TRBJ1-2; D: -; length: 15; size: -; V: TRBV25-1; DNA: TGTGCCAGTGAACCCGGACCCCCCAGCAGGGATGGCTACACCTTC; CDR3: CASEPGPPSRDGYTF
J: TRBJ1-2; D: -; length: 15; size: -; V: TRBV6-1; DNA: TGTGCCAGCAGAGGAACAGGAGTTGGCGACTATGGCTACACCTTC; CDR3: CASRGTGVGDYGYTF